This T cell receptor (beta chain) was captured by sequencing in a study of neoadjuvant anti-PD-1 for oral cavity cancer. Study summary: Before surgery, most patients got three to four biweekly 3 mg/kg nivolumab doses.

Study-wide results and limits: Only three patients per response group were TCR-analyzed; validation needed.

Six replicates per PBMC sample, mostly from about 460 ng of genomic DNA. Profiling relied on immunoSEQ multiplex PCR, and the TCRdb table lists in-frame clones only, not all of them. The sample yields around 81,000 clones, approximately 80% seen once. Patients had newly diagnosed, untreated stage II-IVA oral cavity squamous cell carcinoma. Comments on this clone: What it binds is not known.

Germline loops: CDR1 MNHEY, CDR2 SVGAGI. V dropped 0 bases and J dropped 2 bases, with 13 bases sitting between them. This CDR3 is 16 amino acids long. The V gene is TRBV6-5, the J gene TRBJ2-5; D call uncertain. The sample in question was PBMCs, obtained before nivolumab (anti-PD-1) treatment. The source is a person between 40 and 85 years old with oral cavity squamous cell carcinoma. The CDR3: CASSYSLGSQQETQYF. CDR3 nucleotides: TGTGCCAGCAGTTACTCCCTCGGGTCCCAACAAGAGACCCAGTACTTC.